This TCR beta chain was found in a study of lymphopenia after photon versus proton radiotherapy. Assay used: immunoSEQ multiplex PCR; TCRdb lists only in-frame clones, some missing. The sample has tens of thousands of clones, more than 90% seen once. This specimen consisted of peripheral blood, obtained from a patient treated with photon-based radiotherapy. This TCR derives from a woman between 50 and 59 years old with cholangiocarcinoma.

Here the CDR3 reads CASSRGQGYTGELFF. Written as DNA, the CDR3 is TGCGCCAGCAGCCGGGGACAGGGGTACACCGGGGAGCTGTTTTTT. The V call is TRBV4-1, the J call TRBJ2-2; the match to TRBD1 covers 10 bases. Per the germline V gene, CDR1 is MGHRA and CDR2 is YSYEKL. The J segment lost 3 bases and the V segment lost 4 bases, leaving 2 bases of the junction unmatched. The CDR3 is made up of 15 amino acids.